A single sample gave rise to the 3 T cell receptor beta chains below, sequenced in a study of T cells in Graves' hyperthyroidism and ophthalmopathy. RNA transcripts were the template for amplifying TCR beta CDR3 regions. TCR CDR3 underwent first-round RT-PCR with the HTBI primer set. MiXCR, applied by TCRdb to the multiplex PCR reads, yields one record per CDR3 protein. The data show hundreds of thousands of distinct CDR3 sequences, around 45% seen once. Material for sequencing was peripheral blood or thyroid tissue (not recorded which). The receptor source for this set is a woman aged 18 to 35 with Graves' hyperthyroidism.

The chain has TRBV2 and TRBJ1-4; the D is unclear. In germline, CDR1 is SNHLY, CDR2 FYNNEI. V lost 0 bases to trimming and J lost 4 bases, with 6 bases between them. The CDR3 sequence is 14 residues long. Written as DNA, the CDR3 is TGTGCCAGCAGTGAAGCAGGATTTAATGAAAAACTGTTTTTT. This sequence encodes CASSEAGFNEKLFF.

This clonotype was seen repeatedly, ten times or more. This chain uses TRBV7-8 with TRBJ2-6; D unresolved. Per germline, CDR1 SGHVS and CDR2 FQNEAQ. Trimming removed 1 base at V and 0 bases at J, with 13 bases between. The CDR3 extends over 18 amino acids. The CDR3 loop is CASSLVAGPYSGANVLTF. CDR3 sequence (DNA): TGTGCCAGCAGCTTAGTCGCAGGCCCATACTCTGGGGCCAACGTCCTGACTTTC.

The chain recombines TRBV7-9 with TRBJ2-7; 12 bases map to TRBD2. The trim removed 4 bases at V and 4 bases at J, leaving 11 bases unmatched. Per germline, CDR1 SEHNR and CDR2 FQNEAQ (reference sequence). The CDR3 consists of 17 residues. The CDR3 loop is CASSSELGTSGWYEQYF. Here the CDR3 DNA reads TGTGCCAGCAGCTCCGAGCTAGGGACTAGCGGGTGGTACGAGCAGTACTTC.